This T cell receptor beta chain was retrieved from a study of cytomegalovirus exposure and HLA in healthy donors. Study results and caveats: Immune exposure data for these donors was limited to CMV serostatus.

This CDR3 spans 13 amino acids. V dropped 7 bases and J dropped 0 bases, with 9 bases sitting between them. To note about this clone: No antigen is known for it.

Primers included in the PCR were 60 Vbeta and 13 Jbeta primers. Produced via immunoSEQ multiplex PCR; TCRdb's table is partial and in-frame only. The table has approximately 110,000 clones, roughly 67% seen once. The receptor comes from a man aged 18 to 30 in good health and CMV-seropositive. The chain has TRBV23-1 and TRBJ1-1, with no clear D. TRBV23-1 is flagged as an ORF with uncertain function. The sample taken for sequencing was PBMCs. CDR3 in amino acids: CASTRGVNTEAFF. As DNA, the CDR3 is TGCGCCAGCACCCGAGGCGTGAACACTGAAGCTTTCTTT.